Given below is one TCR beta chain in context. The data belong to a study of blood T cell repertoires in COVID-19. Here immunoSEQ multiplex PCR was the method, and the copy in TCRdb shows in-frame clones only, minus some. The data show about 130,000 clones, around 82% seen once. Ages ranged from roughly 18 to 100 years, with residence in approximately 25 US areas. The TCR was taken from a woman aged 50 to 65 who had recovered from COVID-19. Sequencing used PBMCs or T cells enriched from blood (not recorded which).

The CDR3 DNA is TGTGCCAGCAGCGCCTCCGGGACAGGGGCAATATCCTATGGCTACACCTTC. This gives the protein CASSASGTGAISYGYTF. The chain couples TRBV11-2 to TRBJ1-2; TRBD1 agrees at 10 bases. The CDR3 totals 17 residues. The germline V gene encodes CDR1 SGHAT and CDR2 FQNNGV. After removal of 5 bases from V and 4 bases from J, the junction contained 13 bases not matched to a gene.